This TCR beta chain was identified in a study of human CD8 memory T cell subsets. General study results and limits: Stem-like memory and precursor exhausted T cells, unlike effector memory cells, were similarly highly diverse.

It was negative magnetic separation that enriched the total CD8+ T cells. It was UMI-labeled 5' RACE by which the TCR beta libraries were made. Reanalyzing the 5' RACE reads, TCRdb keeps one entry per CDR3 protein, without DNA. The sample table includes about 5,400 distinct CDR3 sequences. Concerning this clonotype: As yet, its antigen is unknown.

The CDR3 length is 15 residues. Looked up from germline, CDR1 is LNHNV and CDR2 is YYDKDF (reference sequence). The clonotype was recovered from a human donor in good health. The sample comprised CD8+ effector memory T cells (TEM) sorted from PBMCs. Subset here: effector memory CD8 T cells, CCR7- CD45RO+ CD95+. V gene TRBV15 combines with J gene TRBJ2-1. The CDR3 loop reads CATSREGGSYNEQFF.